The next 31 T cell receptor beta chains were all read from a single sample in a study of T cells in Graves' hyperthyroidism and ophthalmopathy. TCR beta CDR3 regions were amplified from RNA. First-round RT-PCR with HTBI primers amplified the TCR CDR3 region. Each CDR3 protein is one row after TCRdb ran MiXCR on the multiplex PCR reads. The sample includes 450,000 to 550,000 distinct CDR3 sequences, around a quarter seen only once; the top ten take approximately 11%. Sample: blood. These receptor sequences come from a woman younger than 45 with Graves' ophthalmopathy.

This chain connects TRBV10-3 to TRBJ2-3; D call uncertain. Between the trimmed V and J ends, which lost 1 base and 6 bases, there was a span of 5 bases. The CDR3 is 12 residues long. Germline CDR1 and CDR2: ENHRY and SYGVKD. CDR3: CAISELRDTQYF. CDR3 nucleotide sequence: TGTGCCATCAGTGAGTTGCGGGATACGCAGTATTTT.

There are many counts of this clonotype. The V and J genes are TRBV28 and TRBJ1-1; D remains ambiguous. Germline assignment: CDR1 MDHEN and CDR2 SYDVKM. The length of the CDR3 is 14 residues. The germline V and J ends were trimmed by 5 bases and 1 base, with 11 bases remaining between them. DNA of the CDR3: TGTGCCAGCAGTACCGAAACAGAGAACACTGAAGCTTTCTTT. Its translation is CASSTETENTEAFF.

A few counts support this clonotype. CDR3 DNA: TGTGCCAGCAGCTGGGGAGGGGGCAACACCGGGGAGCTGTTTTTT. It yields the protein CASSWGGGNTGELFF. The rearrangement joins TRBV7-9 to TRBJ2-2; the D call may be TRBD1 or TRBD2 (7 bases each). From germline, CDR1 is SEHNR and CDR2 FQNEAQ (reference sequence). There are 15 residues in the CDR3. The ends were cut back, 4 bases at V and 2 bases at J, with 11 bases in the middle. The whole variable domain, filled in from reference TRBV7-9 and TRBJ2-2, reads DTGVSQNPRHKITKRGQNVTFRCDPISEHNRLYWYRQTLGQGPEFLTYFQNEAQLEKSRLLSDRFSAERPKGSFSTLEIQRTEQGDSAMYLCASSWGGGNTGELFFGEGSRLTVL.

This clonotype was found many times. The J gene is TRBJ1-2, the V gene TRBV27; unclear D gene. This CDR3 contains 13 residues. V gave up 2 bases and J gave up 8 bases, with 12 bases separating them. Germline V lookup: CDR1 MNHEY, CDR2 SMNVEV (reference sequence). The CDR3 loop is CASSLGGLEGYTF. CDR3 nucleotide sequence: TGTGCCAGCAGTTTAGGAGGGTTGGAGGGCTACACCTTC.

This clonotype was observed at least ten times. The rearrangement joins TRBV12-3 or TRBV12-4 to TRBJ1-1; weak D call: TRBD1 (5 bases). V was shortened by 5 bases and J by 3 bases, with 10 bases between the two germline ends. The CDR3 is 13 amino acids. This chain's CDR3 is CASSTQGYTEAFF. CDR3 bases: TGTGCCAGCAGTACTCAGGGATACACTGAAGCTTTCTTT.

At least ten counts were recorded for this clonotype. The rearrangement links TRBV11-2 to TRBJ2-2, with TRBD1 as a possible D gene (5 bases). Trimming cost V 0 bases and J 3 bases, with 14 bases left between them. Germline V gives CDR1 SGHAT, CDR2 FQNNGV. The CDR3 spans 17 residues. CDR3 DNA: TGTGCCAGCAGCTTAGATCCGACAGTAGGGGACACCGGGGAGCTGTTTTTT. Its translation is CASSLDPTVGDTGELFF.

V and J are TRBV12-3 or TRBV12-4 and TRBJ1-5; 8 positions agree with TRBD1. J gave up 6 bases and V 5 bases, and 6 bases lay outside the gene matches. The CDR3 length is 14 residues. The CDR3 is CASSTGTGIQPQHF. The CDR3 DNA follows: TGTGCCAGCAGTACCGGGACAGGCATTCAGCCCCAGCATTTT.

This clonotype was found a few times. This chain joins TRBV28 and TRBJ2-5; D uncertain. The germline gives CDR1 MDHEN, CDR2 SYDVKM. The CDR3 loop spans 12 amino acids. The V end was cut by 7 bases, the J end by 5 bases, with 11 bases between. The CDR3 here is CASNTGGETQYF. CDR3 DNA sequence: TGTGCCAGCAATACGGGTGGGGAGACCCAGTACTTC. The variable domain in full, completed from reference TRBV28 and TRBJ2-5, reads DVKVTQSSRYLVKRTGEKVFLECVQDMDHENMFWYRQDPGLGLRLIYFSYDVKMKEKGDIPEGYSVSREKKERFSLILESASTNQTSMYLCASNTGGETQYFGPGTRLLVL.

This clonotype was detected a few times. This chain joins TRBV4-3 and TRBJ1-2; possibly TRBD1 for D (6 bases). This CDR3 has 16 residues. From germline, CDR1 is LGHNA and CDR2 YSLEER. The ends were cut back, 0 bases at V and 1 base at J, with 12 bases in the middle. The CDR3, as DNA: TGCGCCAGCAGCCAAGATAGACCAGGGGATAACTATGGCTACACCTTC. Its protein is CASSQDRPGDNYGYTF.

This clonotype has a count of ten or more. This chain connects TRBV9 to TRBJ2-7, with D perhaps matching TRBD2 (6 bases). The germline V gene has CDR1 SGDLS and CDR2 YYNGEE. CDR3 size: 14 residues. Trimming left V 0 bases short and J 0 bases short, with 7 bases between. CDR3 region: CASSVVGSSYEQYF. The CDR3 DNA is TGTGCCAGCAGCGTAGTCGGGAGCTCCTACGAGCAGTACTTC. The whole variable domain, filled in from reference TRBV9 and TRBJ2-7, reads DSGVTQTPKHLITATGQRVTLRCSPRSGDLSVYWYQQSLDQGLQFLIQYYNGEERAKGNILERFSAQQFPDLHSELNLSSLELGDSALYFCASSVVGSSYEQYFGPGTRLTVT.

The V call is TRBV12-5, the J call TRBJ1-1; weak D call: TRBD1 (5 bases). The CDR3 totals 15 residues. The V end was cut by 0 bases, the J end by 3 bases, with 11 bases between. Germline V gene data show CDR1 as LGHNT and CDR2 as FRNRAP. CDR3 nucleotides: TGTGCTAGTGGTTTGGTAACGGGGGGAGACACTGAAGCTTTCTTT. Protein sequence: CASGLVTGGDTEAFF.

This clonotype was recorded only once. This may arise from a read error, as a much more abundant clone is one base away. The V and J genes are TRBV10-3 and TRBJ2-2; D might be TRBD1 or TRBD2, each matching 5 bases. The CDR3 sequence is 12 residues long. CDR1 and CDR2 from the germline V gene are ENHRY and SYGVKD. The CDR3 coding sequence is TGTGCCATCAAAGTGGGGGACGGGGAGCTGTCTTTT. Amino acid sequence: CAIKVGDGELSF.

In its sample, this clonotype was seen many times. CDR3 sequence reads: CASWGEYQSNSGANVLTF. The CDR3 region has the DNA TGTGCCAGCTGGGGGGAATATCAATCTAACTCTGGGGCCAACGTCCTGACTTTC. The J gene is TRBJ2-6, the V gene TRBV12-3 or TRBV12-4, with D perhaps matching TRBD2 (6 bases). Trimming removed 8 bases at V and 0 bases at J, with 20 bases between. The CDR3 has 18 amino acids.

This clonotype occurred many times. This chain joins TRBV4-2 and TRBJ1-2; no clear D. The germline gives CDR1 LGHNA, CDR2 YNFKEQ. The V end was cut by 0 bases, the J end by 8 bases, with 10 bases between. This CDR3 has 13 amino acids. The chain's CDR3 is CASSQEGWVGYTF. For the CDR3, the DNA is TGTGCCAGCAGCCAAGAAGGGTGGGTAGGCTACACCTTC.

In this sample, this clonotype turned up many times. The V and J genes are TRBV12-3 or TRBV12-4 and TRBJ2-4; D is uncertain. Trimming removed 3 bases from V and 2 bases from J, with 5 bases in between. This CDR3 region has 13 residues. The CDR3 DNA is TGTGCCAGCAGTTTTGCGACCAAAAACATTCAGTACTTC. As protein: CASSFATKNIQYF.

The chain has TRBV29-1 and TRBJ2-7; TRBD1 might be the D (6 bases). Germline assignment: CDR1 SQVTM and CDR2 ANQGSEA. This CDR3 is 14 amino acids long. Trimming shortened V by 0 bases and J by 1 base, and 10 bases separated the two germline ends. The CDR3 DNA reads as TGCAGCGTTGAAGATACAGGGCAGTCCTACGAGCAGTACTTC. It yields the protein CSVEDTGQSYEQYF.

This clonotype occurred many times. Given a much more abundant clone one base away, this may be a read error. This rearrangement joins TRBV6-1 to TRBJ2-5; D is unclear. CDR3 length: 13 residues. Germline assignment: CDR1 MNHNS and CDR2 SASEGT. The CDR3 region has the DNA TGTGCCAGCAGCGTCGACGGTGGAGAGACCAAGTACTTC. It is translated as CASSVDGGETKYF.

This clonotype was observed many times. The rearrangement links TRBV9 to TRBJ2-5, with D unclear. V shed 4 bases and J shed 0 bases, with 13 bases lying between them. CDR1 and CDR2 (germline): SGDLS, YYNGEE. This CDR3 is 15 amino acids long. CDR3 residues: CASSPSQAYQETQYF. The CDR3 DNA reads TGTGCCAGCAGCCCAAGTCAGGCATACCAAGAGACCCAGTACTTC. The whole variable domain, filled in from reference TRBV9 and TRBJ2-5, reads DSGVTQTPKHLITATGQRVTLRCSPRSGDLSVYWYQQSLDQGLQFLIQYYNGEERAKGNILERFSAQQFPDLHSELNLSSLELGDSALYFCASSPSQAYQETQYFGPGTRLLVL.

The V call is TRBV11-2, the J call TRBJ2-7, with 10 bases identical to TRBD1. The CDR3 loop spans 16 amino acids. CDR1 and CDR2 (germline): SGHAT, FQNNGV. V trimming: 6 bases; J trimming: 7 bases; junction bases outside the gene matches: 15. The CDR3: CASRSGMGTGAEEQYF. CDR3 DNA sequence: TGTGCCAGCAGGTCGGGGATGGGGACAGGGGCGGAGGAGCAGTACTTC.

There are many counts of this clonotype. V is TRBV7-2 and J is TRBJ2-7, with 7 bases matching TRBD1. The V gene end was trimmed by 0 bases and the J gene end by 0 bases; junction bases not matched to a gene: 8. The V gene's germline CDR1 is SGHTA and CDR2 FQGNSA. The CDR3 extends over 17 amino acids. The CDR3 coding sequence is TGTGCCAGCAGCTTAGCGGAGGCAGGGGGAAGCTCCTACGAGCAGTACTTC. As protein: CASSLAEAGGSSYEQYF.

At least ten counts were recorded for this clonotype. This sequence joins TRBV28 and TRBJ2-5; D possibly corresponds to TRBD1 (6 bases). With 3 bases removed from V and 1 base from J, the gap between germline ends came to 12 bases. CDR1 is MDHEN and CDR2 is SYDVKM in the germline V gene. CDR3 length: 15 residues. The CDR3 loop is CASSFGGPLQETQYF. CDR3 coding DNA: TGTGCCAGCAGTTTTGGGGGCCCCCTCCAAGAGACCCAGTACTTC.

This clonotype was seen only a few times. This chain connects TRBV20-1 to TRBJ2-7; 9 bases are a match to TRBD2. The junction had 8 bases not matched to a gene; V was cut back by 4 bases and J by 1 base. Germline CDR1 is DFQATT and CDR2 is SNEGSKA (reference sequence). The CDR3 consists of 15 residues. The DNA for the CDR3 is TGCAGTGCTACCTTCGCGGGAGGGATTTCCTACGAGCAGTACTTC. Amino acid sequence: CSATFAGGISYEQYF.

Many counts were recorded for this clonotype. The chain recombines TRBV7-2 with TRBJ2-5; D is unclear. This CDR3 has 13 residues. CDR1 is SGHTA and CDR2 is FQGNSA in the germline V gene. Trimming stripped 6 bases from V and 2 bases from J, with 10 bases between. The DNA of the CDR3 is TGTGCCAGCAGACTGCCCGGGCAAGAGACCCAGTACTTC. Protein: CASRLPGQETQYF.

This clonotype appeared a few times. The V gene is TRBV6-1, the J gene TRBJ1-5, with D possibly being TRBD1 (6 bases). The CDR3 contains 15 residues. CDR1 and CDR2 from the germline V gene are MNHNS and SASEGT. The V and J ends lost 7 bases and 3 bases respectively, with 16 bases between them. The CDR3: CASNHGGADNQPQHF. CDR3 DNA: TGTGCCAGCAACCACGGGGGGGCTGACAATCAGCCCCAGCATTTT.

This chain links TRBV19 with TRBJ2-2; no definite D call. The CDR3 is 15 residues long. V was pared by 10 bases and J by 2 bases, with 17 bases between. Per the germline V gene, CDR1 is LNHDA and CDR2 is SQIVND (reference sequence). The CDR3 DNA reads as TGTGCCACCCTCCCTTCGGCGGAAAACACCGGGGAGCTGTTTTTT. The encoded protein is CATLPSAENTGELFF.

The chain couples TRBV9 to TRBJ2-7; 9 bases map to TRBD2. The V gene's germline CDR1 is SGDLS and CDR2 YYNGEE. The CDR3 has 17 amino acids. After removal of 3 bases from V and 1 base from J, the junction contained 11 bases not matched to a gene. The CDR3 is CASSASVGLARSYEQYF. The CDR3, as DNA: TGTGCCAGCAGCGCATCAGTCGGACTAGCGCGTTCCTACGAGCAGTACTTC.

The chain recombines TRBV30 with TRBJ2-7; 10 bases line up with TRBD2. V trimming: 0 bases; J trimming: 6 bases; junction bases outside the gene matches: 8. Germline V gene sequence: CDR1 GTSNPN, CDR2 SVGIG (reference sequence). CDR3 size: 15 residues. CDR3 loop: CAWSVLGLAGAEQYF. As DNA, the CDR3 is TGTGCCTGGAGTGTACTAGGGCTAGCGGGAGCCGAGCAGTACTTC.

The sample holds many counts of this clonotype. The V call is TRBV28, the J call TRBJ2-7; weak D call: TRBD2 (6 bases). CDR1 is MDHEN and CDR2 is SYDVKM in the germline V gene. The CDR3 covers 16 residues. V was clipped by 8 bases and J by 0 bases, with 20 bases between them. DNA of the CDR3: TGTGCCAGCCTTCCTTTGGGGCTAGCGTCCTCCTACGAGCAGTACTTC. Translation gives CASLPLGLASSYEQYF.

This clonotype was observed a few times. V and J are TRBV2 and TRBJ2-5; a weak D match, TRBD2 (5 bases). The CDR3 length is 14 residues. V was pared by 6 bases and J by 4 bases, with 15 bases between. Germline values: CDR1 SNHLY, CDR2 FYNNEI. Written as DNA, the CDR3 is TGTGCCAGCAGGGGCGACCGGGGTTTAGAGACCCAGTACTTC. It translates to CASRGDRGLETQYF.

The J gene is TRBJ2-5, the V gene TRBV20-1, with 11 bases aligning to TRBD1. Germline lookup yields CDR1 DFQATT and CDR2 SNEGSKA (reference sequence). The CDR3 is 15 amino acids. J lost 1 base, V lost 6 bases, and 7 bases had no gene match. CDR3 DNA: TGCAGTGCCTCAGGACAGGGGGCGCCCCAAGAGACCCAGTACTTC. It yields the protein CSASGQGAPQETQYF.

The CDR3 DNA follows: TGTGCCACCTCATCCGGAAGGGTGAGCACCGGGGAGCTGTTTTTT. Translation: CATSSGRVSTGELFF. This sequence joins TRBV27 and TRBJ2-2; D is unclear. The V gene lost 10 bases and the J gene lost 4 bases, with 19 bases spanning the gap. The germline V gene has CDR1 MNHEY and CDR2 SMNVEV (reference sequence). The CDR3 loop spans 15 amino acids.